The entry below gives a single T cell receptor beta chain sequence along with its context. Its binding antigen is unknown. Base quality data are lacking; no much larger clone is found one base away. The time point label on this specimen signifies: pretreatment peripheral blood. A total of some 30 patients with locally advanced or metastatic urothelial carcinoma, treated at Memorial Sloan Kettering on a trial protocol, made up the cohort. Peripheral blood mononuclear cells were collected from each patient pretreatment and during treatment, giving between 1 and 8 total time points per patient. The Qiagen DNeasy Blood extraction kit was used to purify genomic DNA from total PBMCs and tumor samples. PBMCs were collected pretreatment and during treatment, and were isolated and stored as previously described. V loses 1 base, J loses 5 bases, and the germline ends lie 12 bases apart. CDR1 and CDR2 (SGHTA, FQGNSA) derive from the germline V gene. The CDR3, cysteine through phenylalanine, is 15 amino acids long. This entry keeps only the CDR3 DNA: 45 bases, framed from base 1.

Synthetic TCR analog templates were spiked into each PCR to estimate absolute template abundance from read counts. TCRbeta CDR3 regions were amplified from genomic DNA with bias-controlled V and J gene primers using the immunoSEQ assay. Rearranged TCRbeta segments were sequenced at approximately 20X coverage. The original pipeline was this. Clustering was used to correct sequencing errors, and CDR3s were annotated against IMGT to assign V, D and J genes. Out-of-frame and stop-codon sequences were excluded, and only productive TCRbeta rearrangements were used in downstream analyses. To compute clonality, Shannon entropy was normalized by the log of the number of unique productive sequences and then subtracted from one. Clones differing between time points or between blood and tumor were identified using Fisher's exact test with Benjamini-Hochberg correction, with an adjusted p below 0.01 applied as the threshold. TCRdb provides this immuneACCESS table in a form limited to in-frame rearrangements. Some clones are lacking; in checked studies, under half of them reflect an unresolved V gene, and why the rest are absent is not known. V, J and clone size are those of that table, while D and trimming were read from the DNA. The sample table shows about 49,000 clones, and 79% are seen once. Around 9.3% of the sample lies in the top ten.

This record belongs to a study of PD-L1 blockade in urothelial cancer (dated by TCRdb to about 2017). For context, the study as a whole: Every patient began therapy around 2014 and was given atezolizumab 1,200 mg intravenously every 3 weeks. About 90% of the roughly 29 patients were identified as males with urothelial cancer of bladder origin, and a prior smoking history was reported by 18 of 29 patients. An ECOG performance status of 0 or 1 was recorded for the patients, and 0 to 3 prior chemotherapy regimens had been received by the patients. Blood samples were analyzed 3 weeks after the start of treatment (second dose) and 6 weeks after the start of treatment. A median of roughly 140,000 T cells and approximately 86,000 unique TCRs was obtained from blood samples, and a median clonality of approximately 0.08 was observed. Somatic, immune and clinical correlates of response to PD-L1 blockade with atezolizumab in urothelial cancer were the focus of an exploratory multi-omic analysis. Pretreatment tumor samples, along with matched peripheral blood collected serially before and after atezolizumab treatment, underwent TCR sequencing. Durable clinical benefit meant progression-free survival longer than 6 months, and TCR features were also tested against progression-free and overall survival. Whole exome sequencing and RNA sequencing of pretreatment tumors were performed alongside TCR sequencing in the same patients. Roughly ten patients achieved durable clinical benefit and around 19 did not. Pretreatment blood TCR-seq was available for twenty-nine patients, at least one posttreatment blood collection was obtained for approximately 24 patients, and tumor TCR-seq was available for approximately 24 patients. Results the study describes overall, beyond this receptor: Improved progression-free and overall survival was found to be associated with pretreatment peripheral blood TCR clonality below the median. Small sample size (n of about 30) and many exploratory analyses mean the results are intended to be hypothesis-generating. Among patients with durable benefit, tumor-associated TCR clones showed greater expansion in peripheral blood 3 weeks after treatment started (n ≈ 20, p = 0.022).

The source material was PBMCs, sampled around atezolizumab (anti-PD-L1) treatment. The V and J segments used are TRBV7-2 and TRBJ1-5; tentative D gene TRBD1, with 5 bases matching. The TCR originated in a man aged 65-85 years with urothelial cancer. The DNA is as follows: TGTGCCAGCAGCTTAGTCGGGGGGTTAGATCAGCCCCAGCATTTT. Translation gives CASSLVGGLDQPQHF.